The T cell receptor (beta chain) described here comes from a study of siplizumab effects on memory and regulatory T cells. Whole-study findings and limits: Naive T cells appeared more diverse than memory cells and seemed to be major alloresponse contributors.

The germline V and J ends were trimmed by 1 base and 0 bases, with 16 bases remaining between them. Per germline, CDR1 SEHNR and CDR2 FQNEAQ (reference sequence). This CDR3 has 18 amino acids. Roughly 9.8 x 10^4 TCR templates were assayed per sample. Method: immunoSEQ multiplex PCR; TCRdb's copy keeps in-frame clones and lacks some. The top ten hold around 2.7% of the sample, which has 85,000 to 130,000 clones, more than 85% seen once. Of note for this clone: Its antigen remains unidentified.

Sequencing used CD4+ T cells sorted from blood. The chain combines TRBV7-9 with TRBJ2-4; no firm D call. The clonotype comes from a human donor in good health. Some clones in this sample may be carry-over from other donors' samples. The CDR3, as DNA: TGTGCCAGCAGCTTAGATTATGCCTTCCCACTAGCCAAAAACATTCAGTACTTC. It codes for CASSLDYAFPLAKNIQYF.